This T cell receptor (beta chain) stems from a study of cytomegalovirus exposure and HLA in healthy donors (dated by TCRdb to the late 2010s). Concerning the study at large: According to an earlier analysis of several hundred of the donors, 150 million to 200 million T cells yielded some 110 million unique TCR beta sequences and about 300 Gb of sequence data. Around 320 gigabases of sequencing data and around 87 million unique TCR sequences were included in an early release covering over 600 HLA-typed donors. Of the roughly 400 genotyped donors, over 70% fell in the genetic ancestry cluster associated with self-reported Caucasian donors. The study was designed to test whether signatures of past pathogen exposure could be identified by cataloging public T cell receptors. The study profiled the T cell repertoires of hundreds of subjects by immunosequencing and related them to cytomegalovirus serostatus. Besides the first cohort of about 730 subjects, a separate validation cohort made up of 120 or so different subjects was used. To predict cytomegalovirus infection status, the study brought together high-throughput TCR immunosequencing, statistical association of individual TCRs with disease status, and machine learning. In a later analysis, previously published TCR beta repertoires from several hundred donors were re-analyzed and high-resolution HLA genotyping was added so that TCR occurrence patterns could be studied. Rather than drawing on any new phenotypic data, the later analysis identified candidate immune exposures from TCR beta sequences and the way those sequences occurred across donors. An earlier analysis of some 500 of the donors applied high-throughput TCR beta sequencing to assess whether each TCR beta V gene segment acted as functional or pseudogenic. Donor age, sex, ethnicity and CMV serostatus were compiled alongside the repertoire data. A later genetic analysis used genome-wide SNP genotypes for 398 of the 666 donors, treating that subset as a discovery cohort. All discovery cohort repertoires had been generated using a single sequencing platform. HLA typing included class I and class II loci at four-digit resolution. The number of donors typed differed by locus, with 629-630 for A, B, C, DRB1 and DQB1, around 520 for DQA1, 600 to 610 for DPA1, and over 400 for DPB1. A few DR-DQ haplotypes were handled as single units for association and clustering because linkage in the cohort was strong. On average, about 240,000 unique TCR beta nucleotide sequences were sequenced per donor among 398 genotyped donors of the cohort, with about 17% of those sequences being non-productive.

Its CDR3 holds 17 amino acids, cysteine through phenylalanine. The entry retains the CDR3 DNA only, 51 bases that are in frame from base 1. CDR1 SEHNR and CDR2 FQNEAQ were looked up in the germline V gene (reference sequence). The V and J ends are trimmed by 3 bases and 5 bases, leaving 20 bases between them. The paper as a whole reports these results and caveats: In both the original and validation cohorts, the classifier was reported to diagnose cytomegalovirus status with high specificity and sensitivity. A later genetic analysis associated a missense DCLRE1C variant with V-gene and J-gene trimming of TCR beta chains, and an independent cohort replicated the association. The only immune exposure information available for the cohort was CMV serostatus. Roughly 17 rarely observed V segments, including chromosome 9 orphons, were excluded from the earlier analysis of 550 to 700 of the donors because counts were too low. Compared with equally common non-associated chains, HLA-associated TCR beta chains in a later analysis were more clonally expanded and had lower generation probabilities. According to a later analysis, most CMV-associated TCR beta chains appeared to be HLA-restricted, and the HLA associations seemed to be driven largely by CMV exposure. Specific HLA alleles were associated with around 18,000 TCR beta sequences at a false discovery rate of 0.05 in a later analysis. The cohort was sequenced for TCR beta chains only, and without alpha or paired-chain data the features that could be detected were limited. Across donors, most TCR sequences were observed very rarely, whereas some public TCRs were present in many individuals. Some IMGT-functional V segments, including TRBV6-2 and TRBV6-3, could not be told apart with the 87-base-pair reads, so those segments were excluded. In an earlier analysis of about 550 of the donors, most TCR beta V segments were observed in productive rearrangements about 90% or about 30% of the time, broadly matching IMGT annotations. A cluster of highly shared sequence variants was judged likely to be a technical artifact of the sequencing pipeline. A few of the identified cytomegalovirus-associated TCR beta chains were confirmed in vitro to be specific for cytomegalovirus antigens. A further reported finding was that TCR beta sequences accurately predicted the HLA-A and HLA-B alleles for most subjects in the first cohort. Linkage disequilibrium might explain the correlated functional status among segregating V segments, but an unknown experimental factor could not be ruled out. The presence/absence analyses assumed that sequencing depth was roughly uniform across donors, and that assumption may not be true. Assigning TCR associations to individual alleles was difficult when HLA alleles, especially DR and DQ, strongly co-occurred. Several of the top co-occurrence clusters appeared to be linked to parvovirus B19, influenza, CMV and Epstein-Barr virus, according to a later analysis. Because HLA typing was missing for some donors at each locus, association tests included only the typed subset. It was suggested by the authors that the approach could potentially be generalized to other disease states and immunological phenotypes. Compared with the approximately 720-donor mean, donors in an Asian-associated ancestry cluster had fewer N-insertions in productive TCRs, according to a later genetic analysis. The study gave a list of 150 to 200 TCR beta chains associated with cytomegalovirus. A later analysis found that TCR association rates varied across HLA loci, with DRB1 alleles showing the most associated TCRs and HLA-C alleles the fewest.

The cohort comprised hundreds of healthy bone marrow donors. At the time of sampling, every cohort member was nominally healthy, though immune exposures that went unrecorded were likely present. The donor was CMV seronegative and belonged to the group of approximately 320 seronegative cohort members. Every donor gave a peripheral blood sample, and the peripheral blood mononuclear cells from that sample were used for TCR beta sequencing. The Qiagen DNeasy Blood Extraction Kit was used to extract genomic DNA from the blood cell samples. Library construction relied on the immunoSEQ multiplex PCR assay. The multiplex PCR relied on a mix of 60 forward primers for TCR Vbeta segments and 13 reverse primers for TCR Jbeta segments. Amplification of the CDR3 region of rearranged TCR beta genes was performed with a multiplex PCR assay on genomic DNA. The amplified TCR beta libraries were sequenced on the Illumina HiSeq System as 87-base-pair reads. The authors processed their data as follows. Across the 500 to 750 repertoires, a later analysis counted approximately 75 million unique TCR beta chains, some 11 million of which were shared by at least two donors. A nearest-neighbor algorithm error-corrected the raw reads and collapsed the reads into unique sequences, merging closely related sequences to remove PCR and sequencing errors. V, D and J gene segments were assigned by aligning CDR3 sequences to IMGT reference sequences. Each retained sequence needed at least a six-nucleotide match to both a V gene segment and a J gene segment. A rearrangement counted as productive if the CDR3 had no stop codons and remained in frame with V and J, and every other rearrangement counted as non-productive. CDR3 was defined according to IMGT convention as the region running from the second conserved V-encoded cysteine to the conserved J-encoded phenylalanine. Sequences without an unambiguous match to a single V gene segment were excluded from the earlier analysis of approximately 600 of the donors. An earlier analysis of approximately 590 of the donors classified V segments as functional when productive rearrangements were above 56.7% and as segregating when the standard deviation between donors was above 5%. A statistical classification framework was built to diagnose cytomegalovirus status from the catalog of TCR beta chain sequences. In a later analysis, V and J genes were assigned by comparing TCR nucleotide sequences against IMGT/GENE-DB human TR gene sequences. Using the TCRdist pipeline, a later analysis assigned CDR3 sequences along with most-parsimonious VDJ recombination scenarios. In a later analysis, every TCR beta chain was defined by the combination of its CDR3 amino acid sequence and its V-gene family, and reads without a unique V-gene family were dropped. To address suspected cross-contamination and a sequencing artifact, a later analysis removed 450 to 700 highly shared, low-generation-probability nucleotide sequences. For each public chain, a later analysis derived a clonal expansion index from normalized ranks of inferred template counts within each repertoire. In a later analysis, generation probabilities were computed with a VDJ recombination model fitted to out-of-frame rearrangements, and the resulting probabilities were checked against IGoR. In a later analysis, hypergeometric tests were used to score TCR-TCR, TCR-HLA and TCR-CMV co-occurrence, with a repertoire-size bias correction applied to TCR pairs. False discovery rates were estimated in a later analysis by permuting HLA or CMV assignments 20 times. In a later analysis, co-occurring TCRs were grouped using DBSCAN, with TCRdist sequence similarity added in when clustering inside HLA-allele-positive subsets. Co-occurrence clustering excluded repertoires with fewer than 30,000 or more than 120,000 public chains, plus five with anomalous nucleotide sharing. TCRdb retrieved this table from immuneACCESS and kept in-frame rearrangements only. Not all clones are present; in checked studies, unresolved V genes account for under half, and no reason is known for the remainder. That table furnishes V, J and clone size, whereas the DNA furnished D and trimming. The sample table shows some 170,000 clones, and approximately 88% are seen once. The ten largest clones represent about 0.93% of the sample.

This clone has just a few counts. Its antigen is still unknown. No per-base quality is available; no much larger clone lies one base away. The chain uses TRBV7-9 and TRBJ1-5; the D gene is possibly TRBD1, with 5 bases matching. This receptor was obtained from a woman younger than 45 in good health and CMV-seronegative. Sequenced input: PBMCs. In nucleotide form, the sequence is TGTGCCAGCAGCTTGGGGTTCGGGAGCAGGGCCGATCAGCCCCAGCATTTT. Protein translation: CASSLGFGSRADQPQHF.